This TCR beta chain was recorded in a study of T cells after yellow fever vaccination. Notes on the study in general: Among primary-vaccination clones, most reappeared after the booster, at just under 98% for CD4 and approximately 88% for CD8.

This clonotype was counted a few times. Its antigen is undetermined. TCRdb re-derived calls from the 5' RACE reads in MiXCR, one entry per CDR3 protein. Counted here are some 350,000 distinct CDR3 sequences, approximately 3.9% occurring once; the ten biggest clones make up 20% to 25%. CDR3 length: 14 amino acids. Trimming pared 0 bases from V and 2 bases from J, leaving 8 bases between. The germline gives CDR1 LGHNA, CDR2 YSLEER. V gene TRBV4-3 combines with J gene TRBJ2-7; D is unresolved. This TCR derives from a man in his late teens or twenties who received the YFV17D yellow fever vaccine. This specimen consisted of PBMCs, obtained 5 days after the yellow fever booster vaccination. The CDR3 here is CASSQDQRTYEQYF. The CDR3 DNA reads TGCGCCAGCAGCCAAGATCAACGGACCTACGAGCAGTACTTC.